This TCR beta chain was sequenced in a study of blood T cell repertoires in COVID-19. Study overall: Samples of COVID-19 (acute and convalescent) were obtained from the United States, Italy and Spain. The cDNA or gDNA used as material had been derived from T cells, B-cell-depleted T cells, or PBMCs.

With 4 bases removed from V and 4 bases from J, the gap between germline ends came to 8 bases. The CDR3 totals 13 residues. Germline V gene lookup returns CDR1 MNHEY and CDR2 SVGAGI. Per the original data handling: Cell counts per sample came from amplifying reference gene primers. Profiled with immunoSEQ multiplex PCR; TCRdb holds only in-frame clones, not every one. V, J and clone size are taken as reported in that table, and D and trimming were inferred from the DNA itself. The table has about 300,000 clones, 85% to 90% seen once. This TCR came from a man aged 65 to 85 with acute or convalescent COVID-19. The source material was peripheral blood. The chain employs TRBV6-5 and TRBJ1-3; no clear D gene. CDR3 protein: CASSSFLGNTIYF. For the CDR3, the DNA is TGTGCCAGCAGTTCCTTCTTAGGAAACACCATATATTTT.